This TCR beta chain was obtained from a study of tumor and adjacent non-tumor tissue in lung cancer. Study at large: There were 12 adenocarcinoma, 2 squamous cell carcinoma and 1 small cell lung cancer cases. Each sample yielded 3.5 million to 4.5 million productive TCRbeta reads on average.

This clonotype has ten or more counts. Germline lookup yields CDR1 MNHNS and CDR2 SASEGT. The CDR3 is made up of 15 amino acids. Germline trimming cut 3 bases from V and 6 bases from J; bases unmatched to any gene: 7. TCRbeta libraries were built with three rounds of nested PCR, modified from ARM-PCR. TCRdb analysed the multiplex PCR reads with MiXCR anew, one entry per CDR3 protein. This table has approximately 65,000 distinct CDR3 sequences, roughly 60% appearing once. RNA was extracted from bulk tissue without any cell sorting. J is TRBJ1-2 and V is TRBV6-1; the match to TRBD1 covers 10 bases. The origin of this receptor is a man aged 45-65 years with non-small cell lung cancer. Specimen: lung tumor tissue. For the CDR3, the DNA is TGTGCCAGCAGTGATGCGACAGGGGGCAGGGATGGCTACACCTTC. It codes for CASSDATGGRDGYTF.